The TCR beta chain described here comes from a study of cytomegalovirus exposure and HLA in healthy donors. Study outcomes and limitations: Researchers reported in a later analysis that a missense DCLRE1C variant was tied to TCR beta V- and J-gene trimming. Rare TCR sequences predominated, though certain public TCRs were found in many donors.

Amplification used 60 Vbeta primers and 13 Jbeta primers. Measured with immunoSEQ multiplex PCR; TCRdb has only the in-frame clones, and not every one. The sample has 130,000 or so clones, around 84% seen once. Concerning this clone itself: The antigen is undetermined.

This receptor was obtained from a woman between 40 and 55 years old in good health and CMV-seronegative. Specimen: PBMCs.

CDR3 coding DNA: TGTGCCAGCAGCCACCCTCGTACAGGGGGTGCGATGGAGACCCAGTACTTC. This gives the protein CASSHPRTGGAMETQYF. V and J are TRBV7-9 and TRBJ2-5; the match to TRBD1 covers 8 bases. Germline loops: CDR1 SEHNR, CDR2 FQNEAQ (reference sequence). This CDR3 has 17 amino acids. The junction had 16 bases not matched to a gene; V was cut back by 5 bases and J by 5 bases.